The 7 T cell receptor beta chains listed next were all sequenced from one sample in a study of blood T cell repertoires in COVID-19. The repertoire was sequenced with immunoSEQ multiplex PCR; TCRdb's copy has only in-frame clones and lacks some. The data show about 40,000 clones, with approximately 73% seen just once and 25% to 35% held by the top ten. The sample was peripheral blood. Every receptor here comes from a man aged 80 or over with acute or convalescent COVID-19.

The DNA of the CDR3 is TGTGCCAGTAGTAGAACTACCGGGACAGATGTCTATGGCTACACCTTC. Translation gives CASSRTTGTDVYGYTF. The chain has TRBV19 and TRBJ1-2; 7 bases align to TRBD1. The CDR3 runs 16 residues. The germline V gene has CDR1 LNHDA and CDR2 SQIVND (reference sequence). V trimming: 4 bases; J trimming: 4 bases; junction bases outside the gene matches: 12. The entire variable domain, with the rest obtained from reference TRBV19 and TRBJ1-2, is as follows: DGGITQSPKYLFRKEGQNVTLSCEQNLNHDAMYWYRQDPGQGLRLIYYSQIVNDFQKGDIAEGYSVSREKKESFPLTVTSAQKNPTAFYLCASSRTTGTDVYGYTFGSGTRLTVV.

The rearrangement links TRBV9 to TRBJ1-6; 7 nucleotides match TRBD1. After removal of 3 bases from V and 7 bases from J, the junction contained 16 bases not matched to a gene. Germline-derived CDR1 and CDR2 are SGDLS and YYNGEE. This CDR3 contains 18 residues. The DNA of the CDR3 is TGTGCCAGCAGCGCAGGGGCAGGGGGAGCTTATAGCAATTCACCCCTCCACTTT. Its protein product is CASSAGAGGAYSNSPLHF.

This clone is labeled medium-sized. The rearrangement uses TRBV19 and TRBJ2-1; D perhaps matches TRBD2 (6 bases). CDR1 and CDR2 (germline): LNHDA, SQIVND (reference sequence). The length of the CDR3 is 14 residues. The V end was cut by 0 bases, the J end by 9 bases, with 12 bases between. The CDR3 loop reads CASSIDGRVGEQFF. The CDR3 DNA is TGTGCCAGTAGTATAGACGGGAGAGTTGGTGAGCAGTTCTTC.

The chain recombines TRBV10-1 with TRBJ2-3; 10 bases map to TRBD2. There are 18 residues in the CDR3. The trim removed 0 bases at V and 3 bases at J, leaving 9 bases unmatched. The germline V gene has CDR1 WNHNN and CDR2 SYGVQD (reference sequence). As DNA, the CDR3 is TGCGCCAGCAGTGAGTCGATTTATCAACTAGCGGGGACAGATACGCAGTATTTT. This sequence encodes CASSESIYQLAGTDTQYF.

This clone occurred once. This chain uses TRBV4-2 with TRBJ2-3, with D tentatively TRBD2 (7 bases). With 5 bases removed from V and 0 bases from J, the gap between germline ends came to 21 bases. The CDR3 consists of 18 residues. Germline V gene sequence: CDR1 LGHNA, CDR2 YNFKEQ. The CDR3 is CASSRGGAGPTSTDTQYF. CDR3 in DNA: TGTGCCAGCAGCAGAGGGGGAGCGGGGCCCACTAGCACAGATACGCAGTATTTT.

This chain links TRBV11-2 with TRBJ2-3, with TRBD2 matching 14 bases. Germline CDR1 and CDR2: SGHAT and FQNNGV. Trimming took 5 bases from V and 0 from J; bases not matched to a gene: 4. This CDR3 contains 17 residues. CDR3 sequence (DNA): TGTGCCAGCAGCCCCGGGACTAGCGGGGGAAGCACAGATACGCAGTATTTT. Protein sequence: CASSPGTSGGSTDTQYF.

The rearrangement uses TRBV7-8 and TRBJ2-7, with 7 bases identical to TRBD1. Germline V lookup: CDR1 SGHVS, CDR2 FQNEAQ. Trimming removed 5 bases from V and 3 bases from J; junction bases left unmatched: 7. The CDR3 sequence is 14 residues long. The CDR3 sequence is CASSPTGQSYEQYF. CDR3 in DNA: TGTGCCAGCAGCCCGACGGGACAGAGCTACGAGCAGTACTTC.